A single sample is the source of the 18 T cell receptor beta chains below, sequenced in a study of T cell responses to AZD1222 COVID-19 vaccine. Profiling relied on immunoSEQ multiplex PCR, and the TCRdb table lists in-frame clones only, not all of them. The sample holds over 85,000 clones; 70% to 90% are singletons and the top ten take around 16%. Sequences were derived from peripheral blood, sampled 28 days after the second AZD1222 dose. These receptors all come from an adult who received the AZD1222 COVID-19 vaccine.

V and J are TRBV6-5 and TRBJ1-1; 7 nucleotides agree with TRBD1. Trimming cost V 6 bases and J 4 bases; bases outside gene matches: 8. The CDR3 spans 14 residues. Germline-derived CDR1 and CDR2 are MNHEY and SVGAGI. CDR3 DNA sequence: TGTGCCAGCAGCGAGAGTCAGGGGGGCACTGAAGCTTTCTTT. It codes for CASSESQGGTEAFF.

The chain employs TRBV7-8 and TRBJ2-3; D tentatively reads TRBD1 or TRBD2 (5 bases each). The germline CDR1 and CDR2 sequences are SGHVS and FQNEAQ. V dropped 5 bases and J dropped 6 bases, with 18 bases sitting between them. This CDR3 region has 15 residues. The CDR3 is CASSRLGPRADTQYF. The DNA for the CDR3 is TGTGCCAGCAGCCGTCTGGGACCGAGAGCGGATACGCAGTATTTT.

V gene TRBV7-8 combines with J gene TRBJ2-1, with D possibly TRBD2 on 6 matching bases. Germline V lookup: CDR1 SGHVS, CDR2 FQNEAQ. This CDR3 is built from 15 residues. The V end lost 5 bases, the J end lost 2 bases, and 13 bases lay between the germline ends. CDR3: CASSPSVLPYNEQFF. Here the CDR3 DNA reads TGTGCCAGCAGCCCTAGCGTGTTGCCCTACAATGAGCAGTTCTTC.

The V call is TRBV24-1, the J call TRBJ1-5, with a possible D match to TRBD1 (5 bases). Germline-derived CDR1 and CDR2 are KGHDR and SFDVKD. This CDR3 is 15 amino acids long. V lost 4 bases and J 2 bases, leaving 11 bases between the germline ends. The CDR3 region is CATSESGTGNQPQHF. The CDR3 coding sequence is TGTGCCACCAGTGAGTCAGGGACCGGCAATCAGCCCCAGCATTTT.

The chain carries TRBV7-8 and TRBJ1-1, with D possibly TRBD1 on 5 matching bases. Trimming removed 1 base from V and 4 bases from J, with 7 bases in between. There are 13 residues in the CDR3. The germline gives CDR1 SGHVS, CDR2 FQNEAQ. CDR3 residues: CASSLGGGTEAFF. The CDR3 DNA sequence: TGTGCCAGCAGCTTAGGGGGGGGCACTGAAGCTTTCTTT.

CDR3 DNA: TGTGCCAGCAGCTTGACAGGGCTTAACTATGGCTACACCTTC. Translation: CASSLTGLNYGYTF. The chain uses TRBV5-4 and TRBJ1-2; D may be TRBD1 (6 bases). The CDR3 covers 14 residues. V lost 1 base and J 1 base, leaving 8 bases between the germline ends. CDR1 SGHNT and CDR2 YYREEE come from the germline V gene (reference sequence).

The chain joins TRBV19 to TRBJ1-1, with D perhaps matching TRBD1 (6 bases). The germline gives CDR1 LNHDA, CDR2 SQIVND (reference sequence). This CDR3 has 14 residues. Trimming took 3 bases from V and 4 from J, leaving 12 bases between them. CDR3: CASSMNRDGTEAFF. The DNA for the CDR3 is TGTGCCAGTAGTATGAACAGGGATGGCACTGAAGCTTTCTTT.

The chain employs TRBV4-1 and TRBJ2-5; D uncertain. The CDR3 loop spans 15 amino acids. Germline V gene lookup returns CDR1 MGHRA and CDR2 YSYEKL. V lost 0 bases and J lost 7, with 15 bases in between. CDR3 sequence reads: CASSQDPARERTQYF. The CDR3 DNA is TGCGCCAGCAGCCAAGATCCCGCCCGCGAGAGGACCCAGTACTTC.

DNA of the CDR3: TGTGCCAGCAGCTTAGATTGGGAATCGCGGTCACCCCTCCACTTT. It encodes CASSLDWESRSPLHF. The J gene is TRBJ1-6, the V gene TRBV11-1, with D unclear. V lost 1 base to trimming and J lost 10 bases, with 14 bases between them. The CDR3 loop spans 15 amino acids. Germline V CDR1 and CDR2: SGHAT, FQDESV (reference sequence).

A few counts support this clone. The CDR3 loop reads CSASSGDVGAFF. CDR3 nucleotide sequence: TGCAGTGCTAGTTCAGGGGATGTCGGAGCTTTCTTT. The rearrangement joins TRBV20-1 to TRBJ1-1; a weak D match, TRBD1 (6 bases). The V gene's germline CDR1 is DFQATT and CDR2 SNEGSKA (reference sequence). This CDR3 has 12 residues. Trimming shortened V by 3 bases and J by 10 bases, and 15 bases separated the two germline ends.

The chain uses TRBV28 and TRBJ1-2; 8 bases map to TRBD1. CDR3 length: 15 residues. The V and J ends lost 5 bases and 5 bases, in that order; junction bases with no gene match: 10. Germline CDR1 reads MDHEN; CDR2 reads SYDVKM. This CDR3 reads CASSPANRGGYGYTF. CDR3 coding DNA: TGTGCCAGCAGTCCCGCCAACAGGGGGGGTTATGGCTACACCTTC.

As DNA, the CDR3 is TGTGCCATCAGTGACCCGGGGCGAGGCGGCAATGAAAAACTGTTTTTT. Protein: CAISDPGRGGNEKLFF. The chain joins TRBV10-3 to TRBJ1-4; possibly TRBD1 for D (5 bases). The V end lost 3 bases, the J end lost 5 bases, and 16 bases lay between the germline ends. The CDR3 sequence is 16 residues long. The V gene's germline CDR1 is ENHRY and CDR2 SYGVKD.

The chain links TRBV7-9 to TRBJ1-1; 8 nucleotides match TRBD1. CDR3 length equals 15 residues. Germline-derived CDR1 and CDR2 are SEHNR and FQNEAQ (reference sequence). The ends lost 3 bases at V and 6 bases at J; junction bases unmatched: 9. The CDR3 loop is CASSFTTGDLSEAFF. CDR3 coding DNA: TGTGCCAGCAGCTTTACGACAGGGGATTTGTCTGAAGCTTTCTTT.

This chain connects TRBV6-5 to TRBJ1-1, with D hard to call. Germline V gene lookup returns CDR1 MNHEY and CDR2 SVGAGI. V was pared by 0 bases and J by 4 bases, with 9 bases between. The CDR3 runs 14 residues. DNA for the CDR3: TGTGCCAGCAGTTACTCGAGGGTACTCACTGAAGCTTTCTTT. This gives the protein CASSYSRVLTEAFF.

The chain recombines TRBV5-1 with TRBJ2-7; no firm D call. The V end was cut by 2 bases, the J end by 3 bases, with 15 bases between. From germline, CDR1 is SGHRS and CDR2 YFSETQ. The CDR3 contains 15 residues. The DNA for the CDR3 is TGCGCCAGCAGCTTACTGCCCGAGATCTACTACGAGCAGTACTTC. This sequence encodes CASSLLPEIYYEQYF.

The chain recombines TRBV15 with TRBJ1-2, with D unresolved. V gave up 3 bases and J gave up 8 bases, with 13 bases separating them. CDR1 and CDR2 from the germline V gene are LNHNV and YYDKDF (reference sequence). There are 13 residues in the CDR3. CDR3 sequence reads: CATSSLNVWGYTF. Written as DNA, the CDR3 is TGTGCCACCAGCAGTCTGAACGTCTGGGGCTACACCTTC.

This clone was seen only once. The chain uses TRBV5-1 and TRBJ2-1; 8 positions match TRBD2. Germline CDR1 is SGHRS and CDR2 is YFSETQ. The CDR3 loop spans 16 amino acids. J lost 8 bases, V lost 4 bases, and 14 bases had no gene match. The CDR3 DNA reads TGCGCCAGCAGCCCCTTCTCGGGAGGGCCTGGGGATGAGCAGTTCTTC. Translated, it gives CASSPFSGGPGDEQFF.

J is TRBJ2-3 and V is TRBV6-2 or TRBV6-3; 9 nucleotides agree with TRBD2. Trimming removed 5 bases from V and 6 bases from J; junction bases left unmatched: 9. CDR3 length: 15 amino acids. Germline V gene data show CDR1 as MNHEY and CDR2 as SVGEGT. CDR3 coding DNA: TGTGCCAGCAGTGGACATAGCGGGAGTATCGATACGCAGTATTTT. Translated, it gives CASSGHSGSIDTQYF.